These 2 T cell receptor beta chains share one sample of origin, sequenced in a study of T cell responses to AZD1222 COVID-19 vaccine. Method: immunoSEQ multiplex PCR; TCRdb's copy keeps in-frame clones and lacks some. Of about 150,000 clones detected, around 85% appear once; the ten largest clones hold roughly 7%. Here the sequenced sample was peripheral blood, taken after recovery from COVID-19. The source of these receptors is an adult who had recovered from COVID-19.

V gene TRBV11-2 combines with J gene TRBJ2-2, with D perhaps matching TRBD1 (6 bases). V lost 0 bases and J 7 bases, leaving 12 bases between the germline ends. Germline CDR1 and CDR2: SGHAT and FQNNGV. The CDR3 has 15 amino acids. Here the CDR3 DNA reads TGTGCCAGCAGCTTAGAACAGGGCTTGATCGGGGAGCTGTTTTTT. It translates to CASSLEQGLIGELFF.

The chain combines TRBV7-2 with TRBJ1-6, with TRBD1 as a possible D gene (5 bases). V was trimmed by 2 bases and J by 5 bases, leaving 16 bases between them. Germline-derived CDR1 and CDR2 are SGHTA and FQGNSA. This CDR3 region has 17 residues. CDR3 amino acids: CASSLPGVAGDNSPLHF. For the CDR3, the DNA is TGTGCCAGCAGCTTACCGGGGGTGGCAGGCGATAATTCACCCCTCCACTTT.